The clone carrying this T cell receptor (beta chain) was seen ten or more times. The time point was: persistent/refractory GD, antithyroid drugs over 5 years with positive TRAb. Isolated PBMC RNA provided the starting material for the TCR library. This record comes from a study of regulatory T cells in long-lasting Graves disease. Germline lookup yields CDR1 DFQATT and CDR2 SNEGSKA (reference sequence). Trimming removed 3 bases from V and 5 bases from J, with 14 bases in between. CDR3 size: 14 residues. Building of the TCR beta libraries involved iRepertoire HTBI primers and Arm-PCR of CDR3 regions. Via MiXCR, TCRdb re-called the multiplex PCR reads, giving one row per CDR3 protein. The sample carries hundreds of thousands of distinct CDR3 sequences, around a fifth recorded once.

This sequence was found in a female donor with Graves disease. This sample comprised peripheral blood mononuclear cells (PBMCs), obtained when the disease was refractory, from a patient treated with antithyroid drugs. The chain links TRBV20-1 to TRBJ1-5, with D possibly being TRBD1 (6 bases). The CDR3 DNA follows: TGCAGTGCTAGCAGGGGCGAGTTATATCAGCCCCAGCATTTT. Residues: CSASRGELYQPQHF.